The source of this T cell receptor beta chain is a study of cytomegalovirus exposure and HLA in healthy donors. Study-wide results and caveats: There were reportedly fewer N-insertions in an Asian-associated ancestry cluster than the approximately 630-donor mean, in a later analysis.

The V end lost 3 bases, the J end lost 0 bases, and 8 bases lay between the germline ends. The CDR3 is 14 residues long. Germline CDR1 and CDR2: MNHEY and SMNVEV (reference sequence). PCR used 60 Vbeta primers and 13 Jbeta primers. Measured with immunoSEQ multiplex PCR; TCRdb has only the in-frame clones, and not every one. The data show around 150,000 clones, with over 60% seen just once and approximately 5% held by the top ten. Details on this clone: Its antigen is unknown.

The sample comprised PBMCs. This chain connects TRBV27 to TRBJ1-2, with D possibly TRBD1 on 5 matching bases. The source is a woman between 50 and 59 years old in good health and CMV-seronegative. CDR3 sequence (DNA): TGTGCCAGCAGTTTTGGGGCGGCTAACTATGGCTACACCTTC. Its translation: CASSFGAANYGYTF.